One and the same sample provided the 30 T cell receptor beta chains below, sequenced in a study of beta chain features in type 1 diabetes. Which antigens these TCRs recognize remains unknown. Points from the study as a whole: A moderate, significant TCRB CDR3 shortening appeared in type 1 diabetes across four CD4+ subsets.

Of the isolated RNA, all was reverse transcribed, and so the sequenced material was expressed TCRB transcripts. Data came from immunoSEQ multiplex PCR; TCRdb stores just in-frame clones and leaves some out. The sample holds a few hundred thousand clones; 16% are singletons and the top ten take about 0.085%. The sample comprised naive CD4+ T cells from blood. These receptors were collected from a young man with type 1 diabetes.

This clone was counted between two and nine times. One junction end does not reproduce the germline sequence, and a read error may be involved. The chain uses TRBV2 and TRBJ2-4; either TRBD1 or TRBD2 may fit D (5 bases each). The CDR3 contains 11 residues. CDR1 is SNHLY and CDR2 is FYNNEI in the germline V gene. In DNA, the CDR3 is TGTGCCAGCAGTGGGGAAGGGGACCAAGACTTC. Translation: CASSGEGDQDF.

This clone occurred a few times. The chain links TRBV7-2 to TRBJ2-3, with D possibly matching TRBD2 (5 bases). Germline CDR1 reads SGHTA; CDR2 reads FQGNSA. Trimming took 0 bases from V and 5 from J, leaving 9 bases between them. The CDR3 loop spans 14 amino acids. The chain's CDR3 is CASSLAGGGDTQYF. DNA of the CDR3: TGTGCCAGCAGCTTAGCGGGCGGAGGAGATACGCAGTATTTT.

This clone turned up a few times. The same CDR3 can be traced to other DNA sequences in this sample. The chain joins TRBV7-9 to TRBJ2-5; D gene ambiguous. This CDR3 has 12 residues. The V gene's germline CDR1 is SEHNR and CDR2 FQNEAQ (reference sequence). V was clipped by 0 bases and J by 5 bases, with 4 bases between them. The chain's CDR3 is CASSLARETQYF. In nucleotides, the CDR3 is TGTGCCAGCAGCTTAGCGAGGGAGACCCAGTACTTC.

The chain joins TRBV6-5 to TRBJ2-1; TRBD2 matches at 7 bases. The CDR3 sequence is 15 residues long. The germline CDR1 and CDR2 sequences are MNHEY and SVGAGI. V lost 2 bases to trimming and J lost 2 bases; unmatched junction nucleotides: 3. DNA of the CDR3: TGTGCCAGCAGTTACGGGCTAGCGGCCTACAATGAGCAGTTCTTC. Protein: CASSYGLAAYNEQFF.

V and J are TRBV29-1 and TRBJ2-1; 8 positions match TRBD1. The V and J ends lost 8 bases and 3 bases, in that order; junction bases with no gene match: 12. The CDR3 spans 15 residues. Germline CDR1 SQVTM, CDR2 ANQGSEA. CDR3 nucleotides: TGCAGCCTGAACAAGGACAGGGCTATCTACAATGAGCAGTTCTTC. Protein product: CSLNKDRAIYNEQFF.

A few counts support this clone. The rearrangement joins TRBV30 to TRBJ1-2; TRBD1 matches at 7 bases. V trimming: 4 bases; J trimming: 6 bases; junction bases outside the gene matches: 11. Germline V CDR1 and CDR2: GTSNPN, SVGIG (reference sequence). The length of the CDR3 is 14 residues. CDR3 DNA: TGTGCCTGGAACAGGGACAGAGAAAAGGATGGCTACACCTTC. Residues: CAWNRDREKDGYTF.

The chain joins TRBV14 to TRBJ2-1; TRBD1 is a possible D gene (6 bases). The germline V and J ends were trimmed by 4 bases and 5 bases, with 15 bases remaining between them. The germline V gene encodes CDR1 SGHDN and CDR2 FVKESK. CDR3 length: 15 residues. CDR3 sequence: CASSLQGSHHNEQFF. The CDR3 DNA reads as TGTGCCAGCAGCCTTCAGGGGTCCCACCACAATGAGCAGTTCTTC.

The chain employs TRBV7-9 and TRBJ2-1, with 9 bases fitting TRBD1. This CDR3 is built from 15 residues. Germline trimming cut 3 bases from V and 7 bases from J; bases unmatched to any gene: 7. In germline, CDR1 is SEHNR, CDR2 FQNEAQ (reference sequence). The CDR3 spells CASSFGTGTENEQFF. The DNA of the CDR3 is TGTGCCAGCAGCTTTGGGACAGGGACAGAAAATGAGCAGTTCTTC.

This chain connects TRBV7-2 to TRBJ2-5; the D is unclear. From germline, CDR1 is SGHTA and CDR2 FQGNSA. The CDR3 extends over 13 amino acids. The germline V and J ends were trimmed by 5 bases and 4 bases, with 11 bases remaining between them. CDR3 in amino acids: CASSNSRTETQYF. CDR3 sequence (DNA): TGTGCCAGCAGCAATAGTAGGACAGAGACCCAGTACTTC.

The chain links TRBV29-1 to TRBJ2-1; perhaps TRBD2 as D (5 bases). This CDR3 spans 13 amino acids. V was clipped by 6 bases and J by 9 bases, with 18 bases between them. CDR1 SQVTM and CDR2 ANQGSEA come from the germline V gene. The CDR3 sequence: CSVKTEAAREQFF. The CDR3 DNA follows: TGCAGCGTCAAGACCGAAGCGGCCCGTGAGCAGTTCTTC.

This clone appeared a few times. This chain uses TRBV29-1 with TRBJ2-2; the D gene is possibly TRBD2 (5 bases). V lost 0 bases, J lost 5 bases, and 13 bases lay in between. Germline CDR1 and CDR2: SQVTM and ANQGSEA. This CDR3 region has 15 residues. CDR3 amino acids: CSVEDERKGTGELFF. The DNA of the CDR3 is TGCAGCGTTGAAGACGAGCGGAAGGGAACCGGGGAGCTGTTTTTT.

This clone was counted between two and nine times. V is TRBV27 and J is TRBJ2-6, with unresolved D. Trimming removed 1 base from V and 0 bases from J, with 7 bases in between. The CDR3 spans 16 residues. The germline V gene has CDR1 MNHEY and CDR2 SMNVEV (reference sequence). The CDR3 loop is CASSLYGGSGANVLTF. DNA for the CDR3: TGTGCCAGCAGTTTATATGGTGGCTCTGGGGCCAACGTCCTGACTTTC.

V gene TRBV7-9 combines with J gene TRBJ2-6; 10 nucleotides agree with TRBD1. Germline V CDR1 and CDR2: SEHNR, FQNEAQ (reference sequence). The CDR3 is made up of 15 amino acids. The J segment lost 6 bases and the V segment lost 5 bases, leaving 4 bases of the junction unmatched. The CDR3 bases are TGTGCCAGCAGCCGACAGGGGGCTATGGCCAACGTCCTGACTTTC. This codes for CASSRQGAMANVLTF.

This clone was counted a few times. V gene TRBV29-1 combines with J gene TRBJ2-3; a weak D match, TRBD2 (6 bases). V dropped 4 bases and J dropped 2 bases, with 16 bases sitting between them. CDR3 size: 15 residues. Per the germline V gene, CDR1 is SQVTM and CDR2 is ANQGSEA. CDR3: CSVGAVGGATDTQYF. In DNA, the CDR3 is TGCAGCGTTGGAGCTGTAGGAGGGGCCACAGATACGCAGTATTTT.

This clone was observed a few times. The gene calls are TRBV25-1 and TRBJ2-3, with TRBD2 matching 7 bases. The germline CDR1 and CDR2 sequences are MGHDK and SYGVNS. The CDR3 sequence is 14 residues long. With V trimmed by 5 bases and J by 4 bases, 6 bases remained unmatched. The CDR3 nucleotides are TGTGCCAGCAGTCCCGGCGGGAGCGCAGATACGCAGTATTTT. Translated: CASSPGGSADTQYF.

This clone was seen more than once but under ten times. The chain uses TRBV28 and TRBJ2-1; 12 bases align to TRBD2. CDR3 length: 15 residues. V was clipped by 2 bases and J by 8 bases; unmatched bases: 4. Germline-derived CDR1 and CDR2 are MDHEN and SYDVKM. This CDR3 is CASSLDLAGGYEQFF. The CDR3 DNA is TGTGCCAGCAGTTTAGATCTAGCGGGAGGGTATGAGCAGTTCTTC. The variable domain in full, completed from reference TRBV28 and TRBJ2-1, reads DVKVTQSSRYLVKRTGEKVFLECVQDMDHENMFWYRQDPGLGLRLIYFSYDVKMKEKGDIPEGYSVSREKKERFSLILESASTNQTSMYLCASSLDLAGGYEQFFGPGTRLTVL.

The rearrangement joins TRBV7-9 to TRBJ2-1; 7 bases are a match to TRBD1. Germline loops: CDR1 SEHNR, CDR2 FQNEAQ (reference sequence). The CDR3 runs to 16 residues. V dropped 7 bases and J dropped 0; count of bases not matched to a gene: 9. The DNA for the CDR3 is TGTGCCAGCACGGAGTTGGACAGGAGCTCCTACAATGAGCAGTTCTTC. It translates to CASTELDRSSYNEQFF.

V usage is TRBV7-2 and J usage is TRBJ2-4; D not certain. V was shortened by 5 bases and J by 5 bases, with 13 bases between the two germline ends. Germline CDR1 SGHTA, CDR2 FQGNSA. This CDR3 has 14 residues. The CDR3 DNA sequence: TGTGCCAGCAGCCTAAGACTGATGGAAAACATTCAGTACTTC. Translation gives CASSLRLMENIQYF.

This clone was seen a handful of times. This rearrangement joins TRBV7-3 to TRBJ2-2; tentatively, D is TRBD1 (5 bases). V shed 5 bases and J shed 3 bases, with 10 bases lying between them. The V gene's germline CDR1 is SGHTA and CDR2 FQGTGA. The CDR3 spans 14 residues. CDR3 coding DNA: TGTGCCAGCAGCCTACGACAGTACACCGGGGAGCTGTTTTTT. This encodes CASSLRQYTGELFF.

The gene calls are TRBV11-2 and TRBJ2-5; D might be TRBD1 (6 bases). The CDR3 sequence is 15 residues long. The V gene lost 8 bases and the J gene lost 2 bases, with 18 bases spanning the gap. CDR1 SGHAT and CDR2 FQNNGV come from the germline V gene. Written as DNA, the CDR3 is TGTGCCAGCGTTGGGGGCGTGTGGAATCAAGAGACCCAGTACTTC. It codes for CASVGGVWNQETQYF. The full variable domain, rest sourced from reference TRBV11-2 and TRBJ2-5, is EAGVAQSPRYKIIEKRQSVAFWCNPISGHATLYWYQQILGQGPKLLIQFQNNGVVDDSQLPKDRFSAERLKGVDSTLKIQPAKLEDSAVYLCASVGGVWNQETQYFGPGTRLLVL.

This rearrangement joins TRBV28 to TRBJ2-7; D may be TRBD1 (6 bases). Germline CDR1 reads MDHEN; CDR2 reads SYDVKM. V shed 5 bases and J shed 5 bases, with 19 bases lying between them. This CDR3 comprises 15 residues. The CDR3 nucleotides are TGTGCCAGCAGTCCCCTAGGGACATCAGCGAACGAGCAGTACTTC. Amino acid sequence: CASSPLGTSANEQYF.

The V gene is TRBV4-1, the J gene TRBJ1-5; unclear D gene. CDR3 length equals 17 residues. Germline V gives CDR1 MGHRA, CDR2 YSYEKL. Trimming took 1 base from V and 1 from J, leaving 14 bases between them. The DNA for the CDR3 is TGCGCCAGCAGCCAAGTCCCGGGGATGATGAGCAATCAGCCCCAGCATTTT. Amino acids: CASSQVPGMMSNQPQHF.

J is TRBJ2-1 and V is TRBV9, with 8 bases aligning to TRBD2. The CDR3 is made up of 14 amino acids. The germline V gene encodes CDR1 SGDLS and CDR2 YYNGEE. J gave up 9 bases and V 2 bases, and 7 bases lay outside the gene matches. The CDR3 is CASSVTSGKGEQFF. CDR3 sequence (DNA): TGTGCCAGCAGCGTCACTAGCGGTAAGGGTGAGCAGTTCTTC.

This chain connects TRBV9 to TRBJ2-1; possible D gene TRBD1, 5 bases. Germline CDR1 and CDR2: SGDLS and YYNGEE. The CDR3 runs 14 residues. V dropped 2 bases and J dropped 4 bases, with 10 bases sitting between them. The CDR3 loop reads CASSVGQGYNEQFF. DNA of the CDR3: TGTGCCAGCAGCGTCGGACAAGGATACAATGAGCAGTTCTTC.

This clone was picked up a small number of times. The chain uses TRBV7-9 and TRBJ2-3; TRBD1 agrees at 9 bases. J gave up 4 bases and V 4 bases, and 6 bases lay outside the gene matches. The CDR3 runs 15 residues. Germline lookup yields CDR1 SEHNR and CDR2 FQNEAQ (reference sequence). CDR3 nucleotides: TGTGCCAGCAGCTATACAGGGGGCGCAGCAGATACGCAGTATTTT. It encodes CASSYTGGAADTQYF. Complete variable domain (other parts from reference TRBV7-9 and TRBJ2-3): DTGVSQNPRHKITKRGQNVTFRCDPISEHNRLYWYRQTLGQGPEFLTYFQNEAQLEKSRLLSDRFSAERPKGSFSTLEIQRTEQGDSAMYLCASSYTGGAADTQYFGPGTRLTVL.

The chain has TRBV7-2 and TRBJ1-2; TRBD1 might be the D (5 bases). Between the trimmed V and J ends, which lost 4 bases and 4 bases, there was a span of 13 bases. The CDR3 totals 14 residues. CDR1 and CDR2 (germline): SGHTA, FQGNSA. The CDR3 here is CASSSQGAGYGYTF. The CDR3 DNA is TGTGCCAGCAGCTCTCAGGGAGCGGGCTATGGCTACACCTTC.

This chain connects TRBV30 to TRBJ1-1, with a tentative D call TRBD1 (6 bases). CDR1 GTSNPN and CDR2 SVGIG come from the germline V gene (reference sequence). V was cut by 0 bases and J by 12 bases, with 11 bases left in between. The CDR3 has 11 residues. CDR3 residues: CAWSVTGPTFF. The CDR3 DNA reads TGTGCCTGGAGTGTAACAGGGCCGACTTTCTTT.

The V call is TRBV7-2, the J call TRBJ1-1, with D tentatively TRBD1 (5 bases). CDR3 size: 13 residues. Germline values: CDR1 SGHTA, CDR2 FQGNSA. V was cut by 5 bases and J by 2 bases, with 9 bases left in between. The CDR3: CASSPGANTEAFF. The DNA for the CDR3 is TGTGCCAGCAGCCCCGGGGCTAACACTGAAGCTTTCTTT. Complete variable domain (other parts from reference TRBV7-2 and TRBJ1-1): GAGVSQSPSNKVTEKGKDVELRCDPISGHTALYWYRQSLGQGLEFLIYFQGNSAPDKSGLPSDRFSAERTGGSVSTLTIQRTQQEDSAVYLCASSPGANTEAFFGQGTRLTVV.

There are a few counts of this clone. This rearrangement joins TRBV7-2 to TRBJ2-3; 13 bases are a match to TRBD2. The germline V gene has CDR1 SGHTA and CDR2 FQGNSA. The CDR3 covers 18 residues. The ends lost 5 bases at V and 1 base at J; junction bases unmatched: 9. Here the CDR3 DNA reads TGTGCCAGCAGCGTCGGGACTAGCGGGACCCTGGGCACAGATACGCAGTATTTT. Translation gives CASSVGTSGTLGTDTQYF.

This clone was seen a handful of times. The chain is built from TRBV14 and TRBJ2-5; TRBD1 agrees at 8 bases. From germline, CDR1 is SGHDN and CDR2 FVKESK. This CDR3 is 14 amino acids long. V trimming: 4 bases; J trimming: 5 bases; junction bases outside the gene matches: 6. This chain's CDR3 is CASSPDRVTETQYF. In nucleotides, the CDR3 is TGTGCCAGCAGCCCGGACAGGGTTACGGAGACCCAGTACTTC.